The 2 T cell receptor beta chains given below trace back to one sample, sequenced in a study of T-cell memory formation after mild COVID-19. A single record per CDR3 protein comes from TCRdb applying MiXCR to the 5' RACE reads. The table lists 200,000 to 250,000 distinct CDR3 sequences, 16% of them singletons, with around 3.4% in the top ten. Sequenced input: PBMCs or a T cell subset sorted from them (not recorded which). The source of these receptors is a man younger than 35 who had mild COVID-19 (a few samples of this study predate the infection). Cell type and time point are not known.

The chain joins TRBV20-1 to TRBJ2-5; 9 bases agree with TRBD2. J was trimmed by 7 bases and V by 0 bases; bases with no gene match: 9. The length of the CDR3 is 15 residues. Germline assignment: CDR1 DFQATT and CDR2 SNEGSKA (reference sequence). CDR3 nucleotide sequence: TGCAGTGCTAGAGACGATAGCGGGGGCCTGGGGACCCAGTACTTC. It is translated as CSARDDSGGLGTQYF.

There are many counts of this clonotype. The rearrangement uses TRBV7-2 and TRBJ2-1; TRBD2 matches at 14 bases. The V gene end was trimmed by 10 bases and the J gene end by 7 bases; junction bases not matched to a gene: 3. This CDR3 has 13 amino acids. Germline loops: CDR1 SGHTA, CDR2 FQGNSA. CDR3 nucleotide sequence: TGTGCCACCCGACTAGCGGGGGGGAATGAGCAGTTCTTC. Amino acid sequence: CATRLAGGNEQFF.